A single sample is the source of the 30 T cell receptor beta chains below, sequenced in a study of T cells in Graves' hyperthyroidism and ophthalmopathy (dated by TCRdb to about 2019). Library method: multiplex PCR. The instrument was an Illumina HiSeq 2000. The TCR beta CDR3 regions were amplified from RNA transcripts. A first-round RT-PCR of the TCR CDR3 used the HTBI primer set with the Qiagen OneStep RT-PCR kit. TCRdb itself trimmed the public reads at Q25 with fastp, ran MiXCR and retained productive beta chains. Each CDR3 protein appears once, grouped with its most common genes and DNA. This sample has a few hundred thousand distinct CDR3 sequences in its table, and approximately 44% of those were observed once. Clones ranked in the top ten supply around 7.7% of the sample. Sequencing was carried out using peripheral blood or thyroid tissue (not recorded which). These TCRs come from a woman younger than 35 with Graves' hyperthyroidism.

The chain has TRBV7-9 and TRBJ1-3, with a possible D match to TRBD1 (6 bases). V lost 5 bases and J 6 bases, leaving 14 bases between the germline ends. Germline-derived CDR1 and CDR2 are SEHNR and FQNEAQ (reference sequence). The CDR3 loop spans 14 amino acids. The DNA of the CDR3 is TGTGCCAGCAGCCAGGGGACGGGGACAAACACCATATATTTT. Translated, it gives CASSQGTGTNTIYF.

This chain links TRBV20-1 with TRBJ2-5; maybe TRBD2 (6 bases). Germline-derived CDR1 and CDR2 are DFQATT and SNEGSKA (reference sequence). The CDR3 is 18 residues long. Trimming stripped 0 bases from V and 5 bases from J, with 25 bases between. The CDR3 sequence: CSARDPPGETFLSETQYF. CDR3 bases: TGCAGTGCTAGAGATCCCCCGGGGGAGACCTTCCTCTCCGAGACCCAGTACTTC.

The chain's CDR3 is CSVVPGGQPQHF. Here the CDR3 DNA reads TGCAGCGTTGTCCCGGGGGGGCAGCCCCAGCATTTT. The chain is built from TRBV29-1 and TRBJ1-5, with D perhaps matching TRBD1 (5 bases). Germline CDR1 and CDR2: SQVTM and ANQGSEA. This CDR3 has 12 residues. Trimming removed 4 bases from V and 7 bases from J, with 11 bases in between.

V gene TRBV29-1 combines with J gene TRBJ1-2, with D possibly being TRBD1 (6 bases). The germline CDR1 and CDR2 sequences are SQVTM and ANQGSEA. The CDR3 is 14 amino acids. Trimming removed 4 bases at V and 7 bases at J, with 19 bases between. The CDR3, as DNA: TGCAGCGTTGGCGGGGTCGGGACAAGATCTGGCTACACCTTC. This encodes CSVGGVGTRSGYTF. Looking up the rest from reference TRBV29-1 and TRBJ1-2 gives the full variable domain: SAVISQKPSRDICQRGTSLTIQCQVDSQVTMMFWYRQQPGQSLTLIATANQGSEATYESGFVIDKFPISRPNLTFSTLTVSNMSPEDSSIYLCSVGGVGTRSGYTFGSGTRLTVV.

The chain is built from TRBV28 and TRBJ2-7; TRBD2 agrees at 8 bases. The junction had 8 bases not matched to a gene; V was cut back by 5 bases and J by 2 bases. The CDR3 is 15 amino acids. Germline V gene lookup returns CDR1 MDHEN and CDR2 SYDVKM. For the CDR3, the DNA is TGTGCCAGCAGTCCCCTAGCGGGCGTCACCTACGAGCAGTACTTC. Its translation: CASSPLAGVTYEQYF.

The chain employs TRBV30 and TRBJ2-7; no clear D gene. The germline V gene has CDR1 GTSNPN and CDR2 SVGIG (reference sequence). The V end was cut by 0 bases, the J end by 3 bases, with 12 bases between. The CDR3 loop spans 14 amino acids. The CDR3 spells CAWSVLGSNYEQYF. In DNA form, the CDR3 reads TGTGCCTGGAGTGTACTTGGCAGCAACTACGAGCAGTACTTC.

Worth noting for this clonotype: The conserved phenylalanine or tryptophan is not found at the CDR3 terminus, so this likely reflects a read error. The DNA is left out, because the CDR3 cannot be placed on it with certainty; the CDR3 is given as TCRdb lists it. CDR3 protein: CATSRDPT. The chain uses TRBV15 and TRBJ1-6. CDR1 is LNHNV and CDR2 is YYDKDF in the germline V gene (reference sequence). The CDR3 spans 8 amino acids, including both terminal residues.

Regarding this clonotype: This may be a read error: a much more frequent sequence differs by one nucleotide. The chain combines TRBV7-9 with TRBJ1-4; D is unclear. The V and J ends lost 0 bases and 5 bases respectively, with 13 bases between them. Looked up from germline, CDR1 is SEHNR and CDR2 is FQNEAQ (reference sequence). The length of the CDR3 is 16 residues. As DNA, the CDR3 is TGTGCCAGCAGCTTAGCAGAGGCAGGACCCAATGAAAAACTGTTTTTT. Residues: CASSLAEAGPNEKLFF.

The chain links TRBV10-3 to TRBJ1-2, with 7 bases lining up with TRBD1. Germline CDR1 and CDR2: ENHRY and SYGVKD. This CDR3 contains 14 residues. Unmatched junction bases numbered 12, after V lost 6 bases and J lost 8 bases. The CDR3: CAISDTGEYEGYTF. In nucleotides, the CDR3 is TGTGCCATCAGCGATACAGGGGAGTATGAAGGCTACACCTTC.

This clonotype was seen many times. The chain employs TRBV7-9 and TRBJ1-1; 7 positions match TRBD1. This CDR3 spans 14 amino acids. After removal of 2 bases from V and 6 bases from J, the junction contained 6 bases not matched to a gene. Per germline, CDR1 SEHNR and CDR2 FQNEAQ (reference sequence). The CDR3 here is CASSLSGQGAEAFF. The CDR3 DNA is TGTGCCAGCAGCTTATCCGGGCAGGGGGCTGAAGCTTTCTTT. The whole variable domain, filled in from reference TRBV7-9 and TRBJ1-1, reads DTGVSQNPRHKITKRGQNVTFRCDPISEHNRLYWYRQTLGQGPEFLTYFQNEAQLEKSRLLSDRFSAERPKGSFSTLEIQRTEQGDSAMYLCASSLSGQGAEAFFGQGTRLTVV.

This chain links TRBV2 with TRBJ2-5; perhaps TRBD2 as D (5 bases). Per the germline V gene, CDR1 is SNHLY and CDR2 is FYNNEI. V lost 4 bases and J lost 1, with 7 bases in between. The CDR3 totals 13 residues. The CDR3 protein is CASSGLTQETQYF. The DNA for the CDR3 is TGTGCCAGCAGTGGACTAACCCAAGAGACCCAGTACTTC.

In this sample, this clonotype turned up once. The chain joins TRBV15 to TRBJ2-5, with 10 bases matching TRBD2. The length of the CDR3 is 14 residues. The trim removed 8 bases at V and 2 bases at J, leaving 5 bases unmatched. CDR1 is LNHNV, CDR2 YYDKDF, per germline (reference sequence). CDR3 protein: CATRAGGGQETQYF. CDR3 bases: TGTGCCACCCGAGCGGGAGGGGGACAAGAGACCCAGTACTTC.

This clonotype was detected many times. The rearrangement joins TRBV12-3 or TRBV12-4 to TRBJ1-5; TRBD1 aligns across 9 bases. With 5 bases clipped from V and 2 bases from J, the junction kept 7 bases outside the gene matches. There are 16 residues in the CDR3. CDR3 DNA: TGTGCCAGCAGTCTCGGACAGGGGTATGGCAATCAGCCCCAGCATTTT. Encoded protein: CASSLGQGYGNQPQHF.

The rearrangement uses TRBV30 and TRBJ2-5; D remains ambiguous. The germline V gene has CDR1 GTSNPN and CDR2 SVGIG (reference sequence). This CDR3 contains 12 residues. V lost 0 bases, J lost 5 bases, and 7 bases lay in between. CDR3 in amino acids: CAWSVLGETQYF. In DNA form, the CDR3 reads TGTGCCTGGAGTGTCCTGGGGGAGACCCAGTACTTC. Full variable domain (rest looked up from reference TRBV30 and TRBJ2-5): SQTIHQWPATLVQPVGSPLSLECTVEGTSNPNLYWYRQAAGRGLQLLFYSVGIGQISSEVPQNLSASRPQDRQFILSSKKLLLSDSGFYLCAWSVLGETQYFGPGTRLLVL.

This clonotype was detected many times. V is TRBV6-1 and J is TRBJ1-2; a possible D gene is TRBD1 (6 bases). The length of the CDR3 is 11 residues. The germline V and J ends were trimmed by 6 bases and 7 bases, with 9 bases remaining between them. Per germline, CDR1 MNHNS and CDR2 SASEGT. CDR3 DNA sequence: TGTGCCAGCAGCCACAGGGCTGGCTACACCTTC. Translated: CASSHRAGYTF.

Comments on this clonotype: This CDR3 fails to terminate in the conserved phenylalanine or tryptophan, so it likely reflects a read error. In DNA, the CDR3 is TGTGCCAGCAGTCCCGGACTAGCGGGATCCTACGAGCAGTACTCC. Translated: CASSPGLAGSYEQYS. The V and J genes are TRBV6-2 or TRBV6-3 and TRBJ2-7, with TRBD2 identical over 12 bases. Trimming took 5 bases from V and 1 from J; bases not matched to a gene: 3. This CDR3 has 15 amino acids. Germline V CDR1 and CDR2: MNHEY, SVGEGT.

This clonotype was seen at least ten times. This chain links TRBV7-2 with TRBJ2-5; D might be TRBD2 (5 bases). The ends were cut back, 1 base at V and 5 bases at J, with 11 bases in the middle. Germline lookup yields CDR1 SGHTA and CDR2 FQGNSA. The CDR3 loop spans 14 amino acids. CDR3 sequence (DNA): TGTGCCAGCAGCTTAGAGTTTAGCGTGGAGACCCAGTACTTC. Residues: CASSLEFSVETQYF.

This clonotype was counted many times. This chain joins TRBV4-3 and TRBJ2-7, with D perhaps matching TRBD1 (6 bases). There are 15 residues in the CDR3. The V gene's germline CDR1 is LGHNA and CDR2 YSLEER. Trimming took 5 bases from V and 6 from J, leaving 20 bases between them. CDR3 region: CASSTKVGDTPEQYF. Written as DNA, the CDR3 is TGCGCCAGCAGCACCAAGGTCGGGGACACTCCCGAGCAGTACTTC.

V and J are TRBV2 and TRBJ1-5; possibly TRBD1 for D (5 bases). Trimming left V 6 bases short and J 11 bases short, with 26 bases between. Looked up from germline, CDR1 is SNHLY and CDR2 is FYNNEI. The CDR3 has 16 residues. The CDR3 region is CASSPGLAGEWETQHF. CDR3 coding DNA: TGTGCCAGCAGCCCGGGACTAGCGGGAGAATGGGAGACCCAGCATTTT.

This clonotype was picked up one time. No conserved phenylalanine or tryptophan ends this CDR3, so it is likely a read error. The limits of the CDR3 on the DNA are not certain, so only TCRdb's listed CDR3 is given. The rearrangement links TRBV10-3 to TRBJ1-4. Including both end residues, the CDR3 is 11 amino acids long. Germline assignment: CDR1 ENHRY and CDR2 SYGVKD. CDR3 sequence reads: CAISQDVSSGY.

This clonotype was observed at least ten times. V and J are TRBV2 and TRBJ1-1; weak D call: TRBD1 (6 bases). The CDR3 spans 15 residues. V lost 7 bases and J 1 base, leaving 16 bases between the germline ends. Germline V gene lookup returns CDR1 SNHLY and CDR2 FYNNEI. The CDR3 nucleotides are TGTGCCAGCAACGACAGGTCCGGGGCGAACACTGAAGCTTTCTTT. Protein: CASNDRSGANTEAFF.

In its sample, this clonotype was seen many times. The V and J genes are TRBV29-1 and TRBJ1-1; D perhaps matches TRBD1 (5 bases). With 6 bases removed from V and 4 bases from J, the gap between germline ends came to 9 bases. The germline CDR1 and CDR2 sequences are SQVTM and ANQGSEA. The CDR3 length is 11 residues. The CDR3 spells CSVQVVTEAFF. Here the CDR3 DNA reads TGCAGCGTACAGGTGGTCACTGAAGCTTTCTTT.

Ten or more counts support this clonotype. This sequence joins TRBV19 and TRBJ2-7; 8 nucleotides agree with TRBD2. Germline V CDR1 and CDR2: LNHDA, SQIVND (reference sequence). The CDR3 totals 14 residues. V dropped 5 bases and J dropped 3; count of bases not matched to a gene: 6. The CDR3 DNA follows: TGTGCCAGTAGTCGCCTAGCGGGTTTCTACGAGCAGTACTTC. Encoded protein: CASSRLAGFYEQYF.

The chain is built from TRBV7-9 and TRBJ1-5; 8 bases match TRBD1. The CDR3 consists of 13 residues. Looked up from germline, CDR1 is SEHNR and CDR2 is FQNEAQ (reference sequence). J was trimmed by 14 bases and V by 7 bases; bases with no gene match: 13. This chain's CDR3 is CASTSTGAIYEHF. CDR3 DNA sequence: TGTGCCAGCACCTCGACAGGGGCGATCTACGAGCATTTT. The variable domain in full, completed from reference TRBV7-9 and TRBJ1-5, reads DTGVSQNPRHKITKRGQNVTFRCDPISEHNRLYWYRQTLGQGPEFLTYFQNEAQLEKSRLLSDRFSAERPKGSFSTLEIQRTEQGDSAMYLCASTSTGAIYEHFGDGTRLSIL.

This clonotype has a count of ten or more. This rearrangement joins TRBV4-2 to TRBJ1-2; D remains ambiguous. The CDR3 covers 13 residues. Looked up from germline, CDR1 is LGHNA and CDR2 is YNFKEQ. Trimming left V 4 bases short and J 8 bases short, with 14 bases between. In nucleotides, the CDR3 is TGTGCCAGCAGCCCACTTGGTAGAGAAGGCTACACCTTC. Its protein is CASSPLGREGYTF.

Regarding this clonotype: Because the CDR3 is missing its conserved closing phenylalanine or tryptophan, this is likely a read error. This chain connects TRBV7-6 to TRBJ2-5; D not certain. The CDR3 contains 16 residues. The germline V and J ends were trimmed by 2 bases and 2 bases, with 15 bases remaining between them. Germline CDR1 is SGHVS and CDR2 is FNYEAQ. The CDR3: CASSLFVARPQETQYC. DNA for the CDR3: TGTGCCAGCAGCTTATTCGTCGCCAGGCCTCAAGAGACCCAGTACTGC.

The chain joins TRBV20-1 to TRBJ1-3; D remains unclear. The CDR3 loop spans 13 amino acids. Per germline, CDR1 DFQATT and CDR2 SNEGSKA (reference sequence). The V and J ends lost 6 bases and 5 bases respectively, with 14 bases between them. CDR3 bases: TGCAGTGCCCGTCAGCCGAGAAGAAACACCATATATTTT. Translation gives CSARQPRRNTIYF.

The rearrangement joins TRBV7-9 to TRBJ1-4, with 9 bases fitting TRBD1. J gave up 9 bases and V 5 bases, and 10 bases lay outside the gene matches. CDR1 and CDR2 from the germline V gene are SEHNR and FQNEAQ (reference sequence). The CDR3 totals 15 residues. The CDR3 region has the DNA TGTGCCAGCAGCGGAATACAGGGGGCAAGGAAAAAACTGTTTTTT. Its translation: CASSGIQGARKKLFF.

This clonotype was counted a single time. J is TRBJ2-5 and V is TRBV7-9; either TRBD1 or TRBD2 may supply D (7 bases each). Germline V gene sequence: CDR1 SEHNR, CDR2 FQNEAQ (reference sequence). V was clipped by 2 bases and J by 11 bases, with 24 bases between them. The CDR3 loop spans 16 amino acids. The DNA for the CDR3 is TGTGCCAGCAGCTTAATCGCAGGGGGGGGTCAAGATACGCAGTACTTC. Protein product: CASSLIAGGGQDTQYF.

The chain couples TRBV27 to TRBJ1-3, with D perhaps matching TRBD1 (5 bases). The ends were cut back, 5 bases at V and 2 bases at J, with 16 bases in the middle. This CDR3 has 16 residues. Germline loops: CDR1 MNHEY, CDR2 SMNVEV (reference sequence). CDR3 in DNA: TGTGCCAGCAGTAGTGTCGGCAGGGACGCTGGAAACACCATATATTTT. Encoded protein: CASSSVGRDAGNTIYF.